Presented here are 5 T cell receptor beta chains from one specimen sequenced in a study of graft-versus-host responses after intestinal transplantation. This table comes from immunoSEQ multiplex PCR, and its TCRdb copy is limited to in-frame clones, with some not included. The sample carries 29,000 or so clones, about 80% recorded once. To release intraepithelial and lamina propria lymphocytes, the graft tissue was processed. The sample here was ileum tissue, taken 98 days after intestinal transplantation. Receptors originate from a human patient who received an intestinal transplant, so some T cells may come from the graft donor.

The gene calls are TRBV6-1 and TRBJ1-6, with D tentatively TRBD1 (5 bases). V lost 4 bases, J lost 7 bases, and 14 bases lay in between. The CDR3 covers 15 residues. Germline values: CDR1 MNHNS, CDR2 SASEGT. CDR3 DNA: TGTGCCAGCAGTGGGGCTACAGGCGCAAATTCACCCCTCCACTTT. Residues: CASSGATGANSPLHF.

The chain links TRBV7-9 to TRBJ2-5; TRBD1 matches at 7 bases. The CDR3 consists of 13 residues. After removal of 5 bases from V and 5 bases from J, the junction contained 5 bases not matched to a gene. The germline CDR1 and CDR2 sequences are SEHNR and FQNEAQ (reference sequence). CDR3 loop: CASSQTGYETQYF. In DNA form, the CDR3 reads TGTGCCAGCAGCCAGACAGGGTACGAGACCCAGTACTTC.

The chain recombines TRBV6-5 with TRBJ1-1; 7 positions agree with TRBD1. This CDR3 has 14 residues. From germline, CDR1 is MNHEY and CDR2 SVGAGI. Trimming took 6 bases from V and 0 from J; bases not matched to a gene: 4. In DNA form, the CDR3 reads TGTGCCAGCAGGGGGACAGCCCTGAACACTGAAGCTTTCTTT. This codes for CASRGTALNTEAFF.

This chain's CDR3 is CASSVAGTGELFF. CDR3 nucleotides: TGCGCCAGCAGTGTAGCAGGCACCGGGGAGCTGTTTTTT. The chain combines TRBV10-1 with TRBJ2-2; D gene ambiguous. Germline V gene lookup returns CDR1 WNHNN and CDR2 SYGVQD (reference sequence). Deletions cut 4 bases from V and 4 bases from J, with 7 bases between. The CDR3 consists of 13 residues.

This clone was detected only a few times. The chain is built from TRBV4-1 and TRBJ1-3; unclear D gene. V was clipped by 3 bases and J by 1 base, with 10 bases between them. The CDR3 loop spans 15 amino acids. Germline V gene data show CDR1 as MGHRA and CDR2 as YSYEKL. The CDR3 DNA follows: TGCGCCAGCAGCCACCTATCGAGGTCTGGAAACACCATATATTTT. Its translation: CASSHLSRSGNTIYF.